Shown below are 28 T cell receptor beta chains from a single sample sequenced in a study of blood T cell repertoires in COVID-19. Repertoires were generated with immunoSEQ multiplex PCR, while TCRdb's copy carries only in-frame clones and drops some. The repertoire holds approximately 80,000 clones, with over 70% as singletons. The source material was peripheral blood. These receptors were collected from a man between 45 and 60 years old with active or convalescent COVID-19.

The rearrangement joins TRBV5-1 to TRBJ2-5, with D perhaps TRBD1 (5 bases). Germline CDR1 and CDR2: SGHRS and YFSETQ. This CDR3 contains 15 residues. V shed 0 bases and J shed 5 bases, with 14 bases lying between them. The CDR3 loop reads CASSLAAGLGETQYF. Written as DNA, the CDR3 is TGCGCCAGCAGCTTGGCCGCAGGGCTGGGGGAGACCCAGTACTTC.

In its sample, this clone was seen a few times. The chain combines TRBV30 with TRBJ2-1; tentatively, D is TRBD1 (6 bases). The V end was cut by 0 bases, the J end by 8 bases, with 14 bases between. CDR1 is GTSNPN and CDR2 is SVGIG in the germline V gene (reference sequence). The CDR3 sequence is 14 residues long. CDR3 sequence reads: CAWSVKVGADEQFF. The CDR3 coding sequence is TGTGCCTGGAGTGTAAAGGTGGGGGCGGATGAGCAGTTCTTC.

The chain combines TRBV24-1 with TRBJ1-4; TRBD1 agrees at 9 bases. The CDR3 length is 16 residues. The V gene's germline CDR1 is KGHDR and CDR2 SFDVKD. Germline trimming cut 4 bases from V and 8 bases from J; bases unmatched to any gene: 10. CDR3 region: CATSDSGTGSPEKLFF. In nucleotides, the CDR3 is TGTGCCACCAGTGACTCCGGGACAGGGTCCCCCGAAAAACTGTTTTTT.

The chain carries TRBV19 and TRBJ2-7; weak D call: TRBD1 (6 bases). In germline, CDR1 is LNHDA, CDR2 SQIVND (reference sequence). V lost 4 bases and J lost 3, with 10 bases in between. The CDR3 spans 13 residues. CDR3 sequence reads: CASSKVTGYEQYF. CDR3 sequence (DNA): TGTGCCAGTAGTAAGGTGACAGGCTACGAGCAGTACTTC.

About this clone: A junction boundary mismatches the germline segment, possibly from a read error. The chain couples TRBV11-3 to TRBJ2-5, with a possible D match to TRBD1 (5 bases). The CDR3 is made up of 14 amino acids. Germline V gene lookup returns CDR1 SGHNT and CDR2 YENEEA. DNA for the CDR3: TGTGCCAGCAGCTTAGACCCCTCGACAGAGGCCCAGTACTTC. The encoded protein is CASSLDPSTEAQYF.

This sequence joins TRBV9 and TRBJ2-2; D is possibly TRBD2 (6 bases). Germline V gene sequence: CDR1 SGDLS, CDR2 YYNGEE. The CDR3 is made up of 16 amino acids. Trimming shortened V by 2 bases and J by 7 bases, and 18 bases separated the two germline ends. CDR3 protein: CASSVSSGLSGGELFF. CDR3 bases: TGTGCCAGCAGCGTTTCCTCAGGACTATCAGGCGGGGAGCTGTTTTTT.

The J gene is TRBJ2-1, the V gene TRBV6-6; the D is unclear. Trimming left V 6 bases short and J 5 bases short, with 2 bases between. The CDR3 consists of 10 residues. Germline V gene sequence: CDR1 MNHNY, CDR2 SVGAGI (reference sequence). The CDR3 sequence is CASSDNEQFF. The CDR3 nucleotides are TGTGCCAGCAGCGACAATGAGCAGTTCTTC.

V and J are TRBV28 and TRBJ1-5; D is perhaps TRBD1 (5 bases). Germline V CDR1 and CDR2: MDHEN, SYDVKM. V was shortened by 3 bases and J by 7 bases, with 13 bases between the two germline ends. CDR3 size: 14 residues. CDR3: CASSLAGPHQPQHF. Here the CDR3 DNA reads TGTGCCAGCAGTTTGGCAGGGCCGCACCAGCCCCAGCATTTT.

CDR3 sequence (DNA): TGCGCCAGCAGCTCATCCGGGACAGGGTCGAGCTCTGGAAACACCATATATTTT. Amino acid sequence: CASSSSGTGSSSGNTIYF. V and J are TRBV5-1 and TRBJ1-3, with 9 bases aligning to TRBD1. The CDR3 spans 18 residues. From germline, CDR1 is SGHRS and CDR2 YFSETQ. Trimming cost V 3 bases and J 0 bases; bases outside gene matches: 10.

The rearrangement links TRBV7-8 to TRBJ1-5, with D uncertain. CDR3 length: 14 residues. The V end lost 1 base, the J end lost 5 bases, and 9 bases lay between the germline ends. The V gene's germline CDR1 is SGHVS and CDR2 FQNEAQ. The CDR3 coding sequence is TGTGCCAGCAGCTTAGAGATTCAGGATCAGCCCCAGCATTTT. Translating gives CASSLEIQDQPQHF.

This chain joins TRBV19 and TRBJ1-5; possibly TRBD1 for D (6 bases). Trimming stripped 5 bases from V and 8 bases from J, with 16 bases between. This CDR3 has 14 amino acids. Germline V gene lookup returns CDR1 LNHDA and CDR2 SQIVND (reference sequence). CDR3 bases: TGTGCCAGTAGTCCCGAGGGGGTACGGAAGCCCCAGCATTTT. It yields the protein CASSPEGVRKPQHF.

The CDR3 protein is CASSPRGGQEVLTGELFF. In DNA form, the CDR3 reads TGTGCCAGCAGCCCTAGGGGGGGACAGGAGGTTCTGACCGGGGAGCTGTTTTTT. The V and J genes are TRBV7-8 and TRBJ2-2, with D possibly matching TRBD1 (8 bases). Deletions cut 5 bases from V and 5 bases from J, with 24 bases between. Germline CDR1 reads SGHVS; CDR2 reads FQNEAQ. The CDR3 has 18 residues.

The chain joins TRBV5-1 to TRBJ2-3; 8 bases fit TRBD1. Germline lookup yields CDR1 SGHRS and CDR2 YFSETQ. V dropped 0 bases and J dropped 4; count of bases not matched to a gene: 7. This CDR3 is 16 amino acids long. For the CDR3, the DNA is TGCGCCAGCAGCTTGGTGACAGGGGTTTCGTCAGATACGCAGTATTTT. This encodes CASSLVTGVSSDTQYF.

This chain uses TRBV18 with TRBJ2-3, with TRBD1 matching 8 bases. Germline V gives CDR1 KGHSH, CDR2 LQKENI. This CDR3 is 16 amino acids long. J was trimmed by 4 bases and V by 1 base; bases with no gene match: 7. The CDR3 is CASSPLDRGNADTQYF. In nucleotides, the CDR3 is TGTGCCAGCTCACCACTTGACAGGGGAAACGCAGATACGCAGTATTTT.

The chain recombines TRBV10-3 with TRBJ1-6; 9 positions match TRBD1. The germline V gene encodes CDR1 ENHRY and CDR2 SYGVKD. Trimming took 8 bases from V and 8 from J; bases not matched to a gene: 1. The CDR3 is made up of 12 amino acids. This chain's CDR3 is CAIRDRDSPLHF. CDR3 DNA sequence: TGTGCCATCCGGGACAGGGATTCACCCCTCCACTTT.

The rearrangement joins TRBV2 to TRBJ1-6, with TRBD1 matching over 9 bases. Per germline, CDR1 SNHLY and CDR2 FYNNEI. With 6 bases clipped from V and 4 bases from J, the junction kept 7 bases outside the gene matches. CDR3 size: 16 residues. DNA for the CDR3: TGTGCCAGCAGCTGGGACAGGGCGGGTTATAATTCACCCCTCCACTTT. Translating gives CASSWDRAGYNSPLHF.

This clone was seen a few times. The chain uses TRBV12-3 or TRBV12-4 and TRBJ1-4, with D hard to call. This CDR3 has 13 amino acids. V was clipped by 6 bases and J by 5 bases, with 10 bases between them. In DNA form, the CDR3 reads TGTGCCAGCAGGTCAGAGACAAATGAAAAACTGTTTTTT. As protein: CASRSETNEKLFF.

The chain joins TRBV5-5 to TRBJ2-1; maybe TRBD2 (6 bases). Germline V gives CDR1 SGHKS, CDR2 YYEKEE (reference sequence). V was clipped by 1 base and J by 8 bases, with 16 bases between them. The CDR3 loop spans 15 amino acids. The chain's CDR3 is CASSLLGLDDDEQFF. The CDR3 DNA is TGTGCCAGCAGCTTGCTGGGACTGGACGACGATGAGCAGTTCTTC.

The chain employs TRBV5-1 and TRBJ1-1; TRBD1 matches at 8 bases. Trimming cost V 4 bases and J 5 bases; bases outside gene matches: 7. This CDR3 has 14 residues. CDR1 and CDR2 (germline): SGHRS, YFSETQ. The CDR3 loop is CASSTGGDRTEAFF. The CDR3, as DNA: TGCGCCAGCAGCACAGGGGGAGATCGGACTGAAGCTTTCTTT. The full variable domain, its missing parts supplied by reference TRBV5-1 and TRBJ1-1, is KAGVTQTPRYLIKTRGQQVTLSCSPISGHRSVSWYQQTPGQGLQFLFEYFSETQRNKGNFPGRFSGRQFSNSRSEMNVSTLELGDSALYLCASSTGGDRTEAFFGQGTRLTVV.

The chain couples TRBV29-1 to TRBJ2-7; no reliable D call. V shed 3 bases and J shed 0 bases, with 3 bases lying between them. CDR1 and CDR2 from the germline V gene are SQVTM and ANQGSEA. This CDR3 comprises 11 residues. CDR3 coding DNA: TGCAGCGTTGAGGCCTCCTACGAGCAGTACTTC. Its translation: CSVEASYEQYF.

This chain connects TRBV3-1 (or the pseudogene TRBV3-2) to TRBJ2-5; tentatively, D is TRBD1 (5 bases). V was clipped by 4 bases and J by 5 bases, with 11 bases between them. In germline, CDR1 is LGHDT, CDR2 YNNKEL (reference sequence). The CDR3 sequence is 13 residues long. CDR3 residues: CASSPGHLETQYF. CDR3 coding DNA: TGTGCCAGCAGCCCCGGACATCTCGAGACCCAGTACTTC.

CDR3 in DNA: TGTGCCAGCAGCCCCGGCAGGGGGGCGGACACTGAAGCTTTCTTT. This codes for CASSPGRGADTEAFF. V and J are TRBV7-3 and TRBJ1-1, with 7 bases that match TRBD1. The ends lost 5 bases at V and 3 bases at J; junction bases unmatched: 9. This CDR3 is built from 15 residues. The germline V gene has CDR1 SGHTA and CDR2 FQGTGA.

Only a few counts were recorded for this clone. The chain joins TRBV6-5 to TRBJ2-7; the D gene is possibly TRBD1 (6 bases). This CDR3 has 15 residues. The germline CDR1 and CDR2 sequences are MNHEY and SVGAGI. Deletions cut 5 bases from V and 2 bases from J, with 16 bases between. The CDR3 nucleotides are TGTGCCAGCAGTCCCTGGGGACATGAGCCCTACGAGCAGTACTTC. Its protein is CASSPWGHEPYEQYF.

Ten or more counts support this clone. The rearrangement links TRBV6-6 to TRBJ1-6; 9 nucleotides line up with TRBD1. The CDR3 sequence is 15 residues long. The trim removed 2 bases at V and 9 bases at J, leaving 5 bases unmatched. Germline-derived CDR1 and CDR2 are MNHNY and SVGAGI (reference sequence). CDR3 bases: TGTGCCAGCAGTTACGGGGGACAGGGTACTTCACCCCTCCACTTT. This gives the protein CASSYGGQGTSPLHF.

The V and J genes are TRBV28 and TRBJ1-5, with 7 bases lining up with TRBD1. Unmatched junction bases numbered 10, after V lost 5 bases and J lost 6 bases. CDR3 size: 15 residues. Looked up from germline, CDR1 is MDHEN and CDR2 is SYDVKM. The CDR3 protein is CASSLSQGLSQPQHF. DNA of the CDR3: TGTGCCAGCAGTCTGTCACAGGGGCTTAGTCAGCCCCAGCATTTT. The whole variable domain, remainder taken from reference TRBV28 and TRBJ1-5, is DVKVTQSSRYLVKRTGEKVFLECVQDMDHENMFWYRQDPGLGLRLIYFSYDVKMKEKGDIPEGYSVSREKKERFSLILESASTNQTSMYLCASSLSQGLSQPQHFGDGTRLSIL.

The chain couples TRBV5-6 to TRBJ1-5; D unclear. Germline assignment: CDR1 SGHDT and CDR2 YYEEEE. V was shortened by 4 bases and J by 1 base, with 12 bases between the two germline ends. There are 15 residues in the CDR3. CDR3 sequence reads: CASSLRTGSNQPQHF. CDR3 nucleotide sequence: TGTGCCAGCAGCCTACGGACGGGGAGCAATCAGCCCCAGCATTTT.

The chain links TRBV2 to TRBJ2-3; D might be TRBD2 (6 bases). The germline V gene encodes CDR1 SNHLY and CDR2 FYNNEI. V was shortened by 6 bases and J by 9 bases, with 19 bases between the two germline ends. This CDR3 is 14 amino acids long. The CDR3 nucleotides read TGTGCCAGCAGACTGGGACCTAGCGCGGGGACGCAGTATTTT. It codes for CASRLGPSAGTQYF.

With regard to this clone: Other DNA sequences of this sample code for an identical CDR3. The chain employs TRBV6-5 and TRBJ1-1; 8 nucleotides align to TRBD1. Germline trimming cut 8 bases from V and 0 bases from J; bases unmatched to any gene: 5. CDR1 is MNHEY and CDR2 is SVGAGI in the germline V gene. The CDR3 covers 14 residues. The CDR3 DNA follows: TGTGCCAGCGGCTCAGGGGGCCTGAACACTGAAGCTTTCTTT. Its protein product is CASGSGGLNTEAFF.